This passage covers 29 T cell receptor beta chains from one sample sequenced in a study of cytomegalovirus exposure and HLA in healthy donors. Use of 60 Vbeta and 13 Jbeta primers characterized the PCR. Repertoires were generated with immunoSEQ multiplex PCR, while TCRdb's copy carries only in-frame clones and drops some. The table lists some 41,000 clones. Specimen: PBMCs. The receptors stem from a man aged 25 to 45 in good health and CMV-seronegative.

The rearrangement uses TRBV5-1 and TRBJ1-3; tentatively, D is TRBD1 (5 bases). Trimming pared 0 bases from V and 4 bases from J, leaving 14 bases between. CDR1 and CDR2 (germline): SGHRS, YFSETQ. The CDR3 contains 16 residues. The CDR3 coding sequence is TGCGCCAGCAGCTTGGGTCAGGGTGATGCAGGAAACACCATATATTTT. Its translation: CASSLGQGDAGNTIYF.

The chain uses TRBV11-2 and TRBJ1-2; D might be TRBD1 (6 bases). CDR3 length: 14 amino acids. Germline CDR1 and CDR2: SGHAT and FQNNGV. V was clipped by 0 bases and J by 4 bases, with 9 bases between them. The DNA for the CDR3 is TGTGCCAGCAGCTTAGATACAGGGCCCTATGGCTACACCTTC. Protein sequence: CASSLDTGPYGYTF.

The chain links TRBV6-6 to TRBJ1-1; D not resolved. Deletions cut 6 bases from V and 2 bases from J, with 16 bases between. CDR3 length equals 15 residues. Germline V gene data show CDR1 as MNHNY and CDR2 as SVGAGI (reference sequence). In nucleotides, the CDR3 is TGTGCCAGCAGCCCCCTATTGTTCCTTAACACTGAAGCTTTCTTT. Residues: CASSPLLFLNTEAFF.

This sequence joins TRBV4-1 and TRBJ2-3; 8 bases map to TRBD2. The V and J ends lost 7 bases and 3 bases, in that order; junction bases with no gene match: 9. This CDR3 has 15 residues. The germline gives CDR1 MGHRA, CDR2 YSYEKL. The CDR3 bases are TGCGCCAGCAAGGAGTCCGGGAGGGTAACAGATACGCAGTATTTT. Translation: CASKESGRVTDTQYF.

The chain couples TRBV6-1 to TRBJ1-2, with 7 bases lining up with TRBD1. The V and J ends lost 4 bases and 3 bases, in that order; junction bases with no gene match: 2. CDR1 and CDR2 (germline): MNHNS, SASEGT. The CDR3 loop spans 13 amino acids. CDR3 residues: CASSGTGDYGYTF. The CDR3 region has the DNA TGTGCCAGCAGTGGAACAGGGGACTATGGCTACACCTTC.

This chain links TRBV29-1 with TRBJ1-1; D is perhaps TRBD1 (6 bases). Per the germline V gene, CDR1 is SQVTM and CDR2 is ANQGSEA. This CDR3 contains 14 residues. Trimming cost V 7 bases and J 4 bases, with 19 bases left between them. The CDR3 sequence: CSAPRGPSGTEAFF. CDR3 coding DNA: TGCAGCGCCCCCAGGGGCCCGTCGGGCACTGAAGCTTTCTTT. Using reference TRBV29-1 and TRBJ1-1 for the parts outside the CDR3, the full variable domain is SAVISQKPSRDICQRGTSLTIQCQVDSQVTMMFWYRQQPGQSLTLIATANQGSEATYESGFVIDKFPISRPNLTFSTLTVSNMSPEDSSIYLCSAPRGPSGTEAFFGQGTRLTVV.

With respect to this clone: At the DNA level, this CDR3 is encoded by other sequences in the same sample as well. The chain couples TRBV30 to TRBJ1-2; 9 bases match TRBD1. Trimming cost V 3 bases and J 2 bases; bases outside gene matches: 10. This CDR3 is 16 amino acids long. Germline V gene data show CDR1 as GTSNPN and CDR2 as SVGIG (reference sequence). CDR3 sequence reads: CAWRRDRAMRNYGYTF. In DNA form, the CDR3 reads TGTGCCTGGAGAAGGGACAGGGCAATGAGGAACTATGGCTACACCTTC. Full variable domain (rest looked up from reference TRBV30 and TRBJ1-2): SQTIHQWPATLVQPVGSPLSLECTVEGTSNPNLYWYRQAAGRGLQLLFYSVGIGQISSEVPQNLSASRPQDRQFILSSKKLLLSDSGFYLCAWRRDRAMRNYGYTFGSGTRLTVV.

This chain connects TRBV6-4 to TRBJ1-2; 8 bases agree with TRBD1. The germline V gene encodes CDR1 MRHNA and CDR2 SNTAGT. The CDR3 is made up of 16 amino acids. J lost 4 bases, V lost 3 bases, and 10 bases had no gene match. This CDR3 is CASSDLTGGLVYGYTF. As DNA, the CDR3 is TGTGCCAGCAGTGATCTCACAGGGGGTCTGGTCTATGGCTACACCTTC.

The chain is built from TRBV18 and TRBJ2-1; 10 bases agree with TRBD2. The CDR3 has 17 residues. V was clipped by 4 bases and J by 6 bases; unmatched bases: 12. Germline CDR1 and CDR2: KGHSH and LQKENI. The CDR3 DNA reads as TGTGCCAGCTCACTAACAGGGTCTAGCGGGAGTGGCAATGAGCAGTTCTTC. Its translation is CASSLTGSSGSGNEQFF.

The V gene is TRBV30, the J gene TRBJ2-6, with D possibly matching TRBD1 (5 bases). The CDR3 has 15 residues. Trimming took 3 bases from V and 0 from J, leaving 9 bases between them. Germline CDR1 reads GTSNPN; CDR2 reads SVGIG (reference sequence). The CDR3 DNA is TGTGCCTGGAGAACCGGACACTCTGGGGCCAACGTCCTGACTTTC. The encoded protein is CAWRTGHSGANVLTF.

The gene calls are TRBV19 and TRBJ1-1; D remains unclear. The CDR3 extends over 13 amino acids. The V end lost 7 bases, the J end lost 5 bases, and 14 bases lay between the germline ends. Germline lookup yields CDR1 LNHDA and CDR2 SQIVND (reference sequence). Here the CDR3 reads CASKSRRETEAFF. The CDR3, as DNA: TGTGCCAGTAAATCGCGCCGGGAGACTGAAGCTTTCTTT.

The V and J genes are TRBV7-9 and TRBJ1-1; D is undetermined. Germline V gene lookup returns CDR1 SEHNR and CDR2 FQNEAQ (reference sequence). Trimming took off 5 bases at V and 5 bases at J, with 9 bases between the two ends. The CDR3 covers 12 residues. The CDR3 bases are TGTGCCAGCAGCCCAGCGGGAACTGAAGCTTTCTTT. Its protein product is CASSPAGTEAFF.

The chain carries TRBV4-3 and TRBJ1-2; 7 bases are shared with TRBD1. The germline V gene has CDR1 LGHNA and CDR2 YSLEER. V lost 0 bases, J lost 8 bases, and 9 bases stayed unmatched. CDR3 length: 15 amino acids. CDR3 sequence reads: CASSQDMEGAQGYTF. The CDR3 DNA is TGCGCCAGCAGCCAAGATATGGAGGGGGCGCAAGGCTACACCTTC.

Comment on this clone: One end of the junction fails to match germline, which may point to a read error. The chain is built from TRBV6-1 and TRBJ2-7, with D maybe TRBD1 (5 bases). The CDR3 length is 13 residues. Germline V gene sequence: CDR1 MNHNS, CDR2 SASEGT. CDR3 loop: CASSDGFRALGNF. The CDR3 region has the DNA TGTGCCAGCAGTGATGGATTCAGGGCCTTGGGGAACTTC.

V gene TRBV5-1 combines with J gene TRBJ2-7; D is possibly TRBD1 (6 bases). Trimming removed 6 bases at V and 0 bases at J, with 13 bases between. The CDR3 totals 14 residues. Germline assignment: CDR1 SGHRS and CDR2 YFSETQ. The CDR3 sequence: CASMQDSSSYEQYF. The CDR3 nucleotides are TGCGCCAGCATGCAGGACAGTAGCTCCTACGAGCAGTACTTC.

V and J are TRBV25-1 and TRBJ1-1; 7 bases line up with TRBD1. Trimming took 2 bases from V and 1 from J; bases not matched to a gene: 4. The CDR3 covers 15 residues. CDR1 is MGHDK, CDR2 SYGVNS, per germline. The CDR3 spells CASSEEGARNTEAFF. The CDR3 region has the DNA TGTGCCAGCAGTGAAGAGGGGGCCCGGAACACTGAAGCTTTCTTT.

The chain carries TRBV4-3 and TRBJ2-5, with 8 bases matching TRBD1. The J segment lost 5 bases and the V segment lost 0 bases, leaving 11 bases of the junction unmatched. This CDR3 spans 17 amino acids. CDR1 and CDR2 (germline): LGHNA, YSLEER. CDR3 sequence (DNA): TGCGCCAGCAGCCAAGATCGCGAGGACAGGGTTCTGGAGACCCAGTACTTC. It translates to CASSQDREDRVLETQYF.

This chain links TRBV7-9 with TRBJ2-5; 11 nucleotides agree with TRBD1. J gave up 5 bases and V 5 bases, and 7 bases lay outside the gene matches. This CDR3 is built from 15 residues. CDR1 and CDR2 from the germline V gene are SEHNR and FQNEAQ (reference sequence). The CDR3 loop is CASSQRTGGAETQYF. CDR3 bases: TGTGCCAGCAGCCAACGGACAGGGGGCGCGGAGACCCAGTACTTC.

The CDR3 sequence is CSGGESTNYGYTF. Here the CDR3 DNA reads TGCAGCGGTGGGGAGTCGACTAACTATGGCTACACCTTC. The chain combines TRBV29-1 with TRBJ1-2; D uncertain. Germline CDR1 is SQVTM and CDR2 is ANQGSEA. This CDR3 region has 13 residues. V was cut by 7 bases and J by 0 bases, with 12 bases left in between.

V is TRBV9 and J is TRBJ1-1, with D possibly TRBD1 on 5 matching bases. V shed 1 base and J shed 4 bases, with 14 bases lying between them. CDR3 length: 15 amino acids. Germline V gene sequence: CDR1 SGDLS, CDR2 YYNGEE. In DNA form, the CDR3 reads TGTGCCAGCAGCGTATCCCCAGGGCAGGCCACTGAAGCTTTCTTT. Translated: CASSVSPGQATEAFF. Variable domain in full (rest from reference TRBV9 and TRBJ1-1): DSGVTQTPKHLITATGQRVTLRCSPRSGDLSVYWYQQSLDQGLQFLIQYYNGEERAKGNILERFSAQQFPDLHSELNLSSLELGDSALYFCASSVSPGQATEAFFGQGTRLTVV.

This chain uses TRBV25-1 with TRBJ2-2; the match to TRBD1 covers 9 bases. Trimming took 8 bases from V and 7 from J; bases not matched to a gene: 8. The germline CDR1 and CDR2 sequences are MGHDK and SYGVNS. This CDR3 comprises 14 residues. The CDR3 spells CASGRQGESGELFF. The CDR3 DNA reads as TGTGCCAGCGGTAGACAGGGGGAGAGCGGGGAGCTGTTTTTT.

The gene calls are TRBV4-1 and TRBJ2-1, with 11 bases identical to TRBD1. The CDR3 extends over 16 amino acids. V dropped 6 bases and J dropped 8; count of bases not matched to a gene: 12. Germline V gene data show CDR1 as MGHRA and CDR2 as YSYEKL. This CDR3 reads CASRHAYGTGGDEQFF. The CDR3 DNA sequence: TGCGCCAGCAGGCACGCTTACGGGACAGGGGGGGATGAGCAGTTCTTC.

CDR3 residues: CASSKLRTAEAFF. DNA of the CDR3: TGTGCCAGCAGTAAGCTAAGGACAGCCGAAGCTTTCTTT. The genes are TRBV25-1 and TRBJ1-1; perhaps TRBD1 as D (6 bases). Germline V CDR1 and CDR2: MGHDK, SYGVNS. This CDR3 spans 13 amino acids. V gave up 5 bases and J gave up 8 bases, with 15 bases separating them.

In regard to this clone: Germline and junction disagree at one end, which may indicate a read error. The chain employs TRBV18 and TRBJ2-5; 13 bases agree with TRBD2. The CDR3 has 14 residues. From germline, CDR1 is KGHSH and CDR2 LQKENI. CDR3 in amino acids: CASSPGTSGENQYF. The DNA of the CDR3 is TGTGCCAGCTCACCAGGGACTAGCGGGGAGAACCAGTACTTC.

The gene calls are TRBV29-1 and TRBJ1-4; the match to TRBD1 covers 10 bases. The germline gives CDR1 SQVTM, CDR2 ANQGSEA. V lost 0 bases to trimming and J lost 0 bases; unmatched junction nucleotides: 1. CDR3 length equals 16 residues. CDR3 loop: CSVEEGQGPTNEKLFF. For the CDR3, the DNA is TGCAGCGTTGAAGAGGGACAGGGGCCAACTAATGAAAAACTGTTTTTT.

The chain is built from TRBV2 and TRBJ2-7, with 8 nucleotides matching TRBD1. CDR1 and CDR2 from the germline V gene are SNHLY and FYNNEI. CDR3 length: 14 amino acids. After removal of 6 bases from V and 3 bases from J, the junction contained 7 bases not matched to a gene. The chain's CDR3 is CASRPDRGNYEQYF. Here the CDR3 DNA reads TGTGCCAGCAGACCCGACAGGGGAAACTACGAGCAGTACTTC.

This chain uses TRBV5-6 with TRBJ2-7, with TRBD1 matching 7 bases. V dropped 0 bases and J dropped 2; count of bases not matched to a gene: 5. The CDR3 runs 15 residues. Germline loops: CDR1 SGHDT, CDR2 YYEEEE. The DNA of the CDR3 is TGTGCCAGCAGCTTGGGTGCAGGGGGAGCCTACGAGCAGTACTTC. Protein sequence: CASSLGAGGAYEQYF.

This CDR3 is CASRRDSLNTGELFF. The CDR3 region has the DNA TGTGCCAGCAGAAGGGACAGCTTAAACACCGGGGAGCTGTTTTTT. This chain joins TRBV6-4 and TRBJ2-2; TRBD1 matches 7 bases. This CDR3 region has 15 residues. The germline V gene encodes CDR1 MRHNA and CDR2 SNTAGT. Unmatched junction bases numbered 6, after V lost 6 bases and J lost 2 bases.

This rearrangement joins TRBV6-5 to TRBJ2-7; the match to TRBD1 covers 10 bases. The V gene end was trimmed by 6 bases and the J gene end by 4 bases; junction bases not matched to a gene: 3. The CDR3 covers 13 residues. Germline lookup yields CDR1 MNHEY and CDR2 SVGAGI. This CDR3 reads CASRTGGSYEQYF. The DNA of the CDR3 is TGTGCCAGCAGGACAGGGGGCAGTTACGAGCAGTACTTC.